These T cell receptor beta chains were read from a single sample in a study of shared clonotypes between healthy human individuals. The table came from immunoSEQ multiplex PCR; TCRdb's copy has only in-frame clones and leaves some out. The repertoire consists of approximately 980,000 clones, with 76% occurring once and the leading ten covering over 1.3%. The sequencing sample was made of memory CD4+ T cells sorted from blood. The receptors originated from a man aged 18 to 30 in good health. Both conserved end residues are trimmed from each CDR3. Each record gives: V gene, CDR3 protein.

TRBV6-6 ASSVGQGHSQPQH
TRBV7-8 ASSNTKNEKLF
TRBV7-9 ASSPRDSGGGYT
TRBV5-1 ASSLSGGVTETQY
TRBV7-9 ASSTYRGQEDYGYT
TRBV28 AHGSGGASYEQY
TRBV18 ASSLGQTYEQY
TRBV6-5 ASSQRLVGTGELF
TRBV6-1 ASSGQGKDYEQY
TRBV18 ASSSTRNFGTDTQY
TRBV5-1 ASSSSPYSGNTIY
TRBV9 ASSPGRSYNSPLH
TRBV7-9 ASSLDQGTPQPQH
TRBV7-2 ASSQTAGLSYT
TRBV9 ASSVVPTSEGLPSTDTQY
TRBV10-2 ASNIAGGITDTQY
TRBV18 ASSPGRENGYT
TRBV2 ASGTGGEYEQY
TRBV4-1 ASSQVGGGARLNYGYT
TRBV7-2 ASSPTRDRGIGELF
TRBV11-3 ASSFTSGGQQY
TRBV28 ASSKDTGELF
TRBV5-1 ASSPGAGAVGLDEQY
TRBV7-8 ASNGANTEAF
TRBV6-1 ASSEISASSTDTQY
TRBV4-1 ASSQDRSEGRGQAQY
TRBV7-9 ASSFGTQPQH
TRBV27 ASSPTGTSGRASYEQY
TRBV10-1 ASSPPAATNEKLF
TRBV5-4 ASSPAGGSWGNEQF
TRBV20-1 SAGQETQY
TRBV5-1 ASSGTSGTDTQY
TRBV28 ASPPPGRNTEAF
TRBV10-3 AISEVRDTGELF
TRBV7-6 ASSWTVKETQY
TRBV4-1 ASSQDGAGSGSDTQY
TRBV5-6 ASSFVGTGLKNTEAF
TRBV2 ASSVETNYGYT
TRBV10-2 ASSESAGGQETQY
TRBV18 ASSQETGRSGANVLT
TRBV30 AWRSGQVSSGEAF
TRBV5-4 ASSPPQAEAF
TRBV5-1 ASSLRQGANEQY
TRBV6-6 ASSYSSVTGELF
TRBV14 ASSQDWKNTGELF
TRBV6-4 ASSRGQGYEQF
TRBV15 ATSKTLAGYNEQF
TRBV5-1 ASSSGLAGGPYSSYEQY
TRBV9 ASSVDGAGRDTQY
TRBV6-4 ASSPPWRYNSPLH
TRBV9 ASSVSGGSSTDTQY
TRBV9 ASSETGFSYEQY
TRBV6-5 ASSYPGGGEQY
TRBV7-9 ASSLAKGPNTEAF
TRBV10-3 AISAFGETDTQY
TRBV2 ASSDLTGGNTEAF
TRBV30 AWDRQLGSTIY
TRBV7-9 ASSLDGSYNEQF
TRBV6-5 ASTPPGASGKQY
TRBV2 ASSERQGGLPNTEAF